Detailed here is one T cell receptor beta chain. Repertoires were generated with immunoSEQ multiplex PCR, while TCRdb's copy carries only in-frame clones and drops some. The sample contains about 34,000 clones, approximately 90% of which appear only once. The data are from a study of T cell changes during pregnancy in multiple sclerosis. Material: peripheral blood, obtained in the second trimester of pregnancy. This clonotype was obtained from a female donor in good health, enrolled as a control in a pregnancy study.

The CDR3 sequence: CASSLGQGREQYF. DNA of the CDR3: TGCGCCAGCAGCTTGGGACAGGGGCGCGAGCAGTACTTC. The rearrangement joins TRBV5-1 to TRBJ2-7; 8 positions match TRBD1. This CDR3 has 13 residues. CDR1 is SGHRS, CDR2 YFSETQ, per germline. V shed 0 bases, J shed 6 bases, and the junction held 2 bases outside the gene matches.